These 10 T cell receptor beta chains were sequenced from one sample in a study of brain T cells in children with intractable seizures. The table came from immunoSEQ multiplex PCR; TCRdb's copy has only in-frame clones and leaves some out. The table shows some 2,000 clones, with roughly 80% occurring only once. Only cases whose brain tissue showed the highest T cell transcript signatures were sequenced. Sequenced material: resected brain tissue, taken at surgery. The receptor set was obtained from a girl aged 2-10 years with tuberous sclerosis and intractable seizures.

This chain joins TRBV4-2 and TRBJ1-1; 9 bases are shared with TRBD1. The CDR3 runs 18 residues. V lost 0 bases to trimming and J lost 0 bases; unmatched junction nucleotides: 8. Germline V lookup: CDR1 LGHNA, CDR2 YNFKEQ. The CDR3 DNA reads TGTGCCAGCAGCCAAGATCTCGGGACAGGGTACATGAACACTGAAGCTTTCTTT. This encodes CASSQDLGTGYMNTEAFF.

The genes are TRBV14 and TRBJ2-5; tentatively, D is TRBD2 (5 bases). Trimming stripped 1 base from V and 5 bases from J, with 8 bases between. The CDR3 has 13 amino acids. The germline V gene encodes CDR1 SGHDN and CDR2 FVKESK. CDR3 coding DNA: TGTGCCAGCAGCCAAGTCCAGCGGGAGACCCAGTACTTC. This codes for CASSQVQRETQYF.

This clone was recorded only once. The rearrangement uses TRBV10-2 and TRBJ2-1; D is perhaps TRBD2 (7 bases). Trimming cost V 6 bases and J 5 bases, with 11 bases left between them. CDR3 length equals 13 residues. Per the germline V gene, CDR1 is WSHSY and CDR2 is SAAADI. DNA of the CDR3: TGCGCCAGCAGGAGGGGGGGGGACAATGAGCAGTTCTTC. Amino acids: CASRRGGDNEQFF.

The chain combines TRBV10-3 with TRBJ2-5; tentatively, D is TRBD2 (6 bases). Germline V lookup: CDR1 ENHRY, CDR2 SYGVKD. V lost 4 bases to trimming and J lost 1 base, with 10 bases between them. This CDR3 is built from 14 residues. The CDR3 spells CAISGGEAQETQYF. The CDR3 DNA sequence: TGTGCCATCAGTGGTGGGGAGGCCCAAGAGACCCAGTACTTC.

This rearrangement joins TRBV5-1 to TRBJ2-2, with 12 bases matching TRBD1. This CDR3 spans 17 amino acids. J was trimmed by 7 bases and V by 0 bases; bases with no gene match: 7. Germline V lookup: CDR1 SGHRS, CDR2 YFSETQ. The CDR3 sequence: CASSLEPGQGASGELFF. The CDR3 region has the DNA TGCGCCAGCAGCTTGGAACCGGGACAGGGGGCGAGCGGGGAGCTGTTTTTT.

CDR3 nucleotide sequence: TGTGCCAGCACCGACAGGCACACTGAAGCTTTCTTT. Its translation is CASTDRHTEAFF. The J gene is TRBJ1-1, the V gene TRBV6-5, with TRBD1 as a possible D gene (6 bases). CDR1 MNHEY and CDR2 SVGAGI come from the germline V gene. CDR3 length: 12 amino acids. Trimming removed 7 bases at V and 3 bases at J, with 9 bases between.

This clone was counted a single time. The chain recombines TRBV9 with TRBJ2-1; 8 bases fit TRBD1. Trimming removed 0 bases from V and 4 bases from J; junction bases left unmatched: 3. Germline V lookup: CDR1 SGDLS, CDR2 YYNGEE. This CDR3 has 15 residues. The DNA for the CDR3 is TGTGCCAGCAGCGTAGCTGGGACAGGATACAATGAGCAGTTCTTC. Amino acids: CASSVAGTGYNEQFF.

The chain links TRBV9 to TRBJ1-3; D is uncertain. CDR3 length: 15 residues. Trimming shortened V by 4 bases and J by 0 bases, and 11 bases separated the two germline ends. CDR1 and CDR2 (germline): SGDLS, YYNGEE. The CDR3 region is CASSPKPISGNTIYF. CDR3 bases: TGTGCCAGCAGCCCGAAGCCGATCTCTGGAAACACCATATATTTT.

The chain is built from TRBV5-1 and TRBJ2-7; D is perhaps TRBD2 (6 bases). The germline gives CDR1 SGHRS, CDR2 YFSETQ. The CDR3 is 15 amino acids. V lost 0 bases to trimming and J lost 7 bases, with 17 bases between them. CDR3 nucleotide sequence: TGCGCCAGCAGCTTGGGCGGGGATCTCGTCGGGGAGCAGTACTTC. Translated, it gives CASSLGGDLVGEQYF.

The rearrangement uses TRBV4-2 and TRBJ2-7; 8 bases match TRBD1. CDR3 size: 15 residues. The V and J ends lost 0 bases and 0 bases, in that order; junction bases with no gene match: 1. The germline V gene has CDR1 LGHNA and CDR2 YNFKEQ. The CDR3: CASSQETGGSYEQYF. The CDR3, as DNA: TGTGCCAGCAGCCAAGAAACAGGGGGCTCCTACGAGCAGTACTTC.